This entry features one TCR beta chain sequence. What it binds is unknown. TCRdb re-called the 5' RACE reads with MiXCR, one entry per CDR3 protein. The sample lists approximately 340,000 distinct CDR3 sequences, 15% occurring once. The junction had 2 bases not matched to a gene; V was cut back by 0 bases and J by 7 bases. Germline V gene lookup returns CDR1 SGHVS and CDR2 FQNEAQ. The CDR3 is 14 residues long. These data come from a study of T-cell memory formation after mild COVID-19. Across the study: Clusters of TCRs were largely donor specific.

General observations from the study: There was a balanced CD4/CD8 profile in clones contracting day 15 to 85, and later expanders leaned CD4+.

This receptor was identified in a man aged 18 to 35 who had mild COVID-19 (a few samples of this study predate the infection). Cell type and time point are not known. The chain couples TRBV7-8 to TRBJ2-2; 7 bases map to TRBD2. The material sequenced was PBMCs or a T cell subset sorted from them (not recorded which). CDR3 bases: TGTGCCAGCAGCTTAGCGGGGGGGGTCGGGGAGCTGTTTTTT. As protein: CASSLAGGVGELFF.